Listed below are T cell receptor beta chains from one sample, sequenced in a study of T cell changes during pregnancy in multiple sclerosis. Produced via immunoSEQ multiplex PCR; TCRdb's table is partial and in-frame only. The repertoire holds about 62,000 clones, with 89% as singletons. This specimen consisted of peripheral blood, obtained in the first trimester of pregnancy. The receptors here all came from a female donor with multiple sclerosis, enrolled in a pregnancy study. Both conserved end residues are part of each CDR3. The D gene is left open where the match is weak. The size field is filled for only some rows; it gives once, few, many or a size class.

J gene: TRBJ2-2; V gene: TRBV27; D gene: TRBD2; clone size: .; CDR3 protein: CAGGGNSLYESNTGELFF; CDR3 DNA: TGTGCCGGGGGGGGAAACAGTCTCTACGAATCGAACACCGGGGAGCTGTTTTTT
J gene: TRBJ2-7; V gene: TRBV11-2; D gene: .; clone size: .; CDR3 protein: CASSLDRTGSSYEQYF; CDR3 DNA: TGTGCCAGCAGCTTAGATCGCACAGGGAGCTCCTACGAGCAGTACTTC
J gene: TRBJ2-5; V gene: TRBV5-5; D gene: .; clone size: few; CDR3 protein: CASSLFQGLGGTQYF; CDR3 DNA: TGTGCCAGCAGCTTATTCCAGGGGCTCGGAGGGACCCAGTACTTC
J gene: TRBJ2-7; V gene: TRBV19; D gene: .; clone size: .; CDR3 protein: CASSIADSSYEQYF; CDR3 DNA: TGTGCCAGTAGTATAGCTGACAGCTCCTACGAGCAGTACTTC
J gene: TRBJ1-3; V gene: TRBV29-1; D gene: TRBD1; clone size: .; CDR3 protein: CSVGDRGNTIYF; CDR3 DNA: TGCAGCGTGGGGGACAGGGGAAACACCATATATTTT
J gene: TRBJ1-5; V gene: TRBV6-5; D gene: .; clone size: .; CDR3 protein: CASSYSGQGGNQPQHF; CDR3 DNA: TGTGCCAGCAGTTACTCGGGGCAGGGCGGCAATCAGCCCCAGCATTTT
J gene: TRBJ1-1; V gene: TRBV19; D gene: .; clone size: .; CDR3 protein: CASSIFPTGAAEAFF; CDR3 DNA: TGTGCCAGTAGTATATTCCCGACAGGAGCCGCGGAAGCTTTCTTT
J gene: TRBJ1-2; V gene: TRBV25-1; D gene: .; clone size: few; CDR3 protein: CATAAGYGYTF; CDR3 DNA: TGTGCCACGGCAGCGGGGTATGGCTACACCTTC
J gene: TRBJ2-7; V gene: TRBV7-7; D gene: TRBD1; clone size: .; CDR3 protein: CASSFDRGSYEQYF; CDR3 DNA: TGTGCCAGCAGCTTCGACAGGGGTTCCTACGAGCAGTACTTC
J gene: TRBJ1-1; V gene: TRBV18; D gene: TRBD1; clone size: .; CDR3 protein: CASSLGTGGETEAFF; CDR3 DNA: TGTGCCAGCTCCCTCGGGACAGGGGGTGAAACTGAAGCTTTCTTT
J gene: TRBJ2-3; V gene: TRBV2; D gene: .; clone size: .; CDR3 protein: CASSAGPLTDTQYF; CDR3 DNA: TGTGCCAGCAGCGCAGGGCCGTTGACAGATACGCAGTATTTT
J gene: TRBJ2-4; V gene: TRBV5-1; D gene: TRBD2; clone size: .; CDR3 protein: CASRAETSGHIQYF; CDR3 DNA: TGCGCCAGCAGGGCGGAGACTAGCGGACACATTCAGTACTTC
J gene: TRBJ1-5; V gene: TRBV6-6; D gene: TRBD1; clone size: once; CDR3 protein: CASSGAGGDNQPQHF; CDR3 DNA: TGTGCCAGCAGTGGGGCAGGGGGAGACAATCAGCCCCAGCATTTT
J gene: TRBJ2-5; V gene: TRBV4-2; D gene: TRBD1; clone size: .; CDR3 protein: CASSEGQGGVETQYF; CDR3 DNA: TGTGCCAGCAGCGAAGGACAGGGGGGCGTCGAGACCCAGTACTTC
J gene: TRBJ1-2; V gene: TRBV6-1; D gene: .; clone size: .; CDR3 protein: CASSEFPVANYGYTF; CDR3 DNA: TGTGCCAGCAGTGAATTTCCCGTTGCTAACTATGGCTACACCTTC
J gene: TRBJ1-6; V gene: TRBV29-1; D gene: TRBD1; clone size: .; CDR3 protein: CSADRDSNSPLHF; CDR3 DNA: TGCAGCGCGGACCGGGACAGTAATTCACCCCTCCACTTT
J gene: TRBJ1-2; V gene: TRBV19; D gene: .; clone size: .; CDR3 protein: CASNSDYGYTF; CDR3 DNA: TGTGCCAGTAATTCAGACTATGGCTACACCTTC
J gene: TRBJ1-4; V gene: TRBV27; D gene: .; clone size: few; CDR3 protein: CASMGIGATNEKLFF; CDR3 DNA: TGTGCCAGCATGGGTATTGGAGCAACTAATGAAAAACTGTTTTTT
J gene: TRBJ2-3; V gene: TRBV5-4; D gene: TRBD2; clone size: .; CDR3 protein: CASSLLTSGPPSTDTQYF; CDR3 DNA: TGTGCCAGCAGCTTGCTAACTAGCGGGCCCCCTAGCACAGATACGCAGTATTTT
J gene: TRBJ1-6; V gene: TRBV14; D gene: .; clone size: .; CDR3 protein: CASSQEGGGQGSPLHF; CDR3 DNA: TGTGCCAGCAGCCAAGAGGGAGGGGGGCAGGGTTCACCCCTCCACTTT